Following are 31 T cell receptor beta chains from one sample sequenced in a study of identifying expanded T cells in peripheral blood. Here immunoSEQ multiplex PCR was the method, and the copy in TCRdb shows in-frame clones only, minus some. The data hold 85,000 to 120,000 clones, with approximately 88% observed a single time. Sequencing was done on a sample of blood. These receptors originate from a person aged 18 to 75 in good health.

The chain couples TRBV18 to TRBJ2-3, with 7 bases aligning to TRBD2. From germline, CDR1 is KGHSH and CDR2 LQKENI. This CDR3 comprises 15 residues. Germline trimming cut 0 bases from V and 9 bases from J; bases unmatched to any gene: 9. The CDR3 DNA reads TGTGCCAGCTCACCACCCCCGGGGGGAGGAGGCACGCAGTATTTT. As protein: CASSPPPGGGGTQYF.

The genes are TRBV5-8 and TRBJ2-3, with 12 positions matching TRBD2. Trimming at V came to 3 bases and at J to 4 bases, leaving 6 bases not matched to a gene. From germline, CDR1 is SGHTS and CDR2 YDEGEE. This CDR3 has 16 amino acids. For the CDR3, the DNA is TGTGCCAGCAGCTCCGTGACTAGCGGGGGTGCAGATACGCAGTATTTT. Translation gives CASSSVTSGGADTQYF.

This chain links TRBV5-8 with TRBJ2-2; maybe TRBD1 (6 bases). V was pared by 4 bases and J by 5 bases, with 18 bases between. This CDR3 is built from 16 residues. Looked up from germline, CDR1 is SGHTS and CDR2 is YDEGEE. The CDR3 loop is CASSPRHPTGTGELFF. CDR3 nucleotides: TGTGCCAGCAGCCCGCGACACCCCACAGGGACCGGGGAGCTGTTTTTT.

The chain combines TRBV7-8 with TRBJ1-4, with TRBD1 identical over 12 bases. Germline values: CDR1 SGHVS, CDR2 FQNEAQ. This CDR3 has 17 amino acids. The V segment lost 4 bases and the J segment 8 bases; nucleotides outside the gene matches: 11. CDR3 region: CASSWGTGGVGGEKLFF. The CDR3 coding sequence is TGTGCCAGCAGCTGGGGGACAGGGGGCGTTGGTGGAGAAAAACTGTTTTTT.

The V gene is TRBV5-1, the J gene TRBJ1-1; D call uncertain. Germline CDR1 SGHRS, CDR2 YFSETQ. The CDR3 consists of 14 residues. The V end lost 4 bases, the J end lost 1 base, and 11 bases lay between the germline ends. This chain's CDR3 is CASSLTPPNTEAFF. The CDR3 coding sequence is TGCGCCAGCAGCCTAACCCCTCCGAACACTGAAGCTTTCTTT.

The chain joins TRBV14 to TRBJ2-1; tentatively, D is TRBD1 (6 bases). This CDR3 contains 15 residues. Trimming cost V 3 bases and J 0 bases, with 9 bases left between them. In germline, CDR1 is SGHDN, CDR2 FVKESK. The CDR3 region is CASSHQGSSYNEQFF. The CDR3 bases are TGTGCCAGCAGCCACCAGGGGAGCTCCTACAATGAGCAGTTCTTC.

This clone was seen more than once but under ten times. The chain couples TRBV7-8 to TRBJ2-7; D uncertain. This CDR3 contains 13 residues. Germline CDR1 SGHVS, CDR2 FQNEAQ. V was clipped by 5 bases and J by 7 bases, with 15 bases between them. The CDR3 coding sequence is TGTGCCAGCAGCCCCACCCTTCCGTGGGAGCAGTACTTC. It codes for CASSPTLPWEQYF.

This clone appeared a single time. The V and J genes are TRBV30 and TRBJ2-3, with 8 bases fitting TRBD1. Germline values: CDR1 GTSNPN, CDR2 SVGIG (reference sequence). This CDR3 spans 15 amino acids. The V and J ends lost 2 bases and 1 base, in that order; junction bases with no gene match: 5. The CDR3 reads CAWSRQGSRTDTQYF. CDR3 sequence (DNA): TGTGCCTGGAGTCGACAGGGGTCCCGCACAGATACGCAGTATTTT.

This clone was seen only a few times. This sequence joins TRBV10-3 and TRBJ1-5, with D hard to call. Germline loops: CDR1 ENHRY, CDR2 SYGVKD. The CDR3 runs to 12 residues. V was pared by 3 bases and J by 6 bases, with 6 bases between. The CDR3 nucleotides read TGTGCCATCAGTGACCCCAGTCAGCCCCAGCATTTT. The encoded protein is CAISDPSQPQHF.

The CDR3: CASSVSRGQNNEQFF. For the CDR3, the DNA is TGTGCCAGCAGTGTAAGCAGGGGGCAAAACAATGAGCAGTTCTTC. The chain is built from TRBV2 and TRBJ2-1; 8 bases are shared with TRBD1. CDR1 SNHLY and CDR2 FYNNEI come from the germline V gene. The CDR3 extends over 15 amino acids. Losses at the gene ends were 4 bases for V and 5 bases for J; bases not matched to a gene: 7.

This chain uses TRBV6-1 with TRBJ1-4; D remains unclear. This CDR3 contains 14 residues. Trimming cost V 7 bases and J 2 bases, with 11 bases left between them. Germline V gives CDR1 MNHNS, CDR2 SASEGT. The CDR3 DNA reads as TGTGCCAGCATCCTCGGAGGGACTAATGAAAAACTGTTTTTT. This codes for CASILGGTNEKLFF.

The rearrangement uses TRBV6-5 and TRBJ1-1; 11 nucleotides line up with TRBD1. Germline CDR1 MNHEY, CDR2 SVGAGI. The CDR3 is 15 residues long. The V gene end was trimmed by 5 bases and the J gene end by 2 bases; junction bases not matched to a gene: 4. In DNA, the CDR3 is TGTGCCAGCAGTCGGACAGGGGGCGTAAACACTGAAGCTTTCTTT. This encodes CASSRTGGVNTEAFF.

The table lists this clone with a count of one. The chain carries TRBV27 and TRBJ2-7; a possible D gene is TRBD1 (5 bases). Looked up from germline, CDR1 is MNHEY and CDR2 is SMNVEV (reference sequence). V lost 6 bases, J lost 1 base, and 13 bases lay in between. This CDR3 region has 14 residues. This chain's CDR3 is CASRIGAGSYEQYF. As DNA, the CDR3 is TGTGCCAGCAGAATTGGGGCCGGATCCTACGAGCAGTACTTC.

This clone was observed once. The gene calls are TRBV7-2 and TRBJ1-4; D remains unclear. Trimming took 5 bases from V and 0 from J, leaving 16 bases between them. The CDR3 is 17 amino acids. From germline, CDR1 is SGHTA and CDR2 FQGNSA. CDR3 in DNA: TGTGCCAGCAGCCTTCAAGGGCCGGCAGCAACTAATGAAAAACTGTTTTTT. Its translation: CASSLQGPAATNEKLFF. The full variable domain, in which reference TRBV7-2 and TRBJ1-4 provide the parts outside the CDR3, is GAGVSQSPSNKVTEKGKDVELRCDPISGHTALYWYRQSLGQGLEFLIYFQGNSAPDKSGLPSDRFSAERTGGSVSTLTIQRTQQEDSAVYLCASSLQGPAATNEKLFFGSGTQLSVL.

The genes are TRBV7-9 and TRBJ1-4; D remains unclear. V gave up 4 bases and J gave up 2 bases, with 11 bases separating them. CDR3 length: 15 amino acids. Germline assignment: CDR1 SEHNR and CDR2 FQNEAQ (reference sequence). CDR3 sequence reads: CASSSVEATNEKLFF. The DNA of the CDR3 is TGTGCCAGCAGCTCTGTGGAGGCGACTAATGAAAAACTGTTTTTT.

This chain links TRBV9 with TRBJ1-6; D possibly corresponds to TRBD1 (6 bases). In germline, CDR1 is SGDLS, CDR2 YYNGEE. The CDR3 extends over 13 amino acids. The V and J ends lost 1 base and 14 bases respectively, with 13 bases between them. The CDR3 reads CASSVYRVSALHF. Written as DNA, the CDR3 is TGTGCCAGCAGCGTATACAGGGTCTCGGCCCTCCACTTT. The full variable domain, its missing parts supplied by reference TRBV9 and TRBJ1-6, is DSGVTQTPKHLITATGQRVTLRCSPRSGDLSVYWYQQSLDQGLQFLIQYYNGEERAKGNILERFSAQQFPDLHSELNLSSLELGDSALYFCASSVYRVSALHFGNGTRLTVT.

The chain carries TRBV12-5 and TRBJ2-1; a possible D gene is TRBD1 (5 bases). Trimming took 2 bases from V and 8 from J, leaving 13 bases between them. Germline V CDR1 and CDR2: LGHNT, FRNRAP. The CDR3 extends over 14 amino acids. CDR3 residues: CASGLSQGGHEQFF. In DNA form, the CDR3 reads TGTGCTAGTGGTTTGAGCCAGGGCGGCCATGAGCAGTTCTTC.

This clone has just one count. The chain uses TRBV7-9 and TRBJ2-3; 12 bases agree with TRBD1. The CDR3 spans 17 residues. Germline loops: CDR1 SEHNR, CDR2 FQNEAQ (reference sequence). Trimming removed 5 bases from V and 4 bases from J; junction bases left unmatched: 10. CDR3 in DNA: TGTGCCAGCAGCCCCTTGCCGGGACAGGGGGCCTCAGATACGCAGTATTTT. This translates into CASSPLPGQGASDTQYF.

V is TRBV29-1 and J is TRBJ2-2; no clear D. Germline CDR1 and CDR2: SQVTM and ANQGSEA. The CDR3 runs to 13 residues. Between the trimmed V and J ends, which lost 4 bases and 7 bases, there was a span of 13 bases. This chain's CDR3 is CSVVSDLGGELFF. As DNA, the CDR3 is TGCAGCGTTGTGTCTGATTTGGGCGGGGAGCTGTTTTTT.

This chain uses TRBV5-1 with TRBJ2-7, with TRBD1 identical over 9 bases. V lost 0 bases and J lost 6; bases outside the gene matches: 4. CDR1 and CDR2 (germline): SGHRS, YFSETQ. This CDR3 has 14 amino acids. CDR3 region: CASSLDRGLIEQYF. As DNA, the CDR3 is TGCGCCAGCAGCTTGGACAGGGGGCTGATCGAGCAGTACTTC.

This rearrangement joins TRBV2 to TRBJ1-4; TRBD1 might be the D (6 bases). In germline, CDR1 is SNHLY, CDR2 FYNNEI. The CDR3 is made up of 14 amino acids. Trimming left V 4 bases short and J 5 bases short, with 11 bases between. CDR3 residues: CASSVRGANEKLFF. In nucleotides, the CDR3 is TGTGCCAGCAGTGTTCGGGGGGCCAATGAAAAACTGTTTTTT.

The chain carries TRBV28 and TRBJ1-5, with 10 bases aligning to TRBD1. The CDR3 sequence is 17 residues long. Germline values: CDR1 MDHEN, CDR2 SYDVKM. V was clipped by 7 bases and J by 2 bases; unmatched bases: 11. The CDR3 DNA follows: TGTGCCAGCACGCGTTGGGACAGGGGTGGCGGCAATCAGCCCCAGCATTTT. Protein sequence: CASTRWDRGGGNQPQHF.

The CDR3 sequence: CASSLQSDTQYF. DNA for the CDR3: TGTGCCAGCAGCTTACAGTCAGATACGCAGTATTTT. The chain has TRBV7-2 and TRBJ2-3; D unresolved. Trimming took off 2 bases at V and 4 bases at J, with 4 bases between the two ends. The CDR3 sequence is 12 residues long. The germline V gene has CDR1 SGHTA and CDR2 FQGNSA.

The CDR3 sequence is CASSATRNTGELFF. CDR3 DNA: TGTGCCAGCAGTGCCACACGGAACACCGGGGAGCTGTTTTTT. The rearrangement links TRBV6-5 to TRBJ2-2; D uncertain. The V gene's germline CDR1 is MNHEY and CDR2 SVGAGI. Trimming left V 5 bases short and J 1 base short, with 8 bases between. CDR3 length equals 14 residues.

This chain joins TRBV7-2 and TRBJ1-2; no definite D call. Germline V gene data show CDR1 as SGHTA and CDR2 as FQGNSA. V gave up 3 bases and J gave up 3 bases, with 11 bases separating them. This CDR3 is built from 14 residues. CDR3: CASSFYRADYGYTF. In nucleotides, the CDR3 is TGTGCCAGCAGCTTCTATAGGGCGGACTATGGCTACACCTTC.

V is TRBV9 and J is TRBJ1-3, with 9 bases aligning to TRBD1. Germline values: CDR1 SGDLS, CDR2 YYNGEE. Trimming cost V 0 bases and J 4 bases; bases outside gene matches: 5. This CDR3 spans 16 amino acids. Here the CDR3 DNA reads TGTGCCAGCAGCGTAGGGGACAGGGTGGCAGGAAACACCATATATTTT. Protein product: CASSVGDRVAGNTIYF.

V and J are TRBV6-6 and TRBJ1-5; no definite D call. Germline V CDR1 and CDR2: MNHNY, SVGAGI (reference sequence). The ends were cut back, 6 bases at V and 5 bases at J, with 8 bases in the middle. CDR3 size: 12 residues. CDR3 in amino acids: CASRRLDQPQHF. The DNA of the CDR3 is TGTGCCAGCAGACGCCTCGATCAGCCCCAGCATTTT.

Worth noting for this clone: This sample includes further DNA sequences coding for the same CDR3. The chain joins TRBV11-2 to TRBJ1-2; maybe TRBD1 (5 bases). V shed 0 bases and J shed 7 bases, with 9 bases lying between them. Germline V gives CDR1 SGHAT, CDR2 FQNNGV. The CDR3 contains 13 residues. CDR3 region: CASSLDRGRGYTF. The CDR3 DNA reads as TGTGCCAGCAGCTTAGATCGGGGACGTGGCTACACCTTC.

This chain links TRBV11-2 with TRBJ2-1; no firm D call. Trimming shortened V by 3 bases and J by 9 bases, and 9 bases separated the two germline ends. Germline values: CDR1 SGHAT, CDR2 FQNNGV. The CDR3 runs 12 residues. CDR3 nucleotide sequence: TGTGCCAGCAGCTTGAACTTGGGTGAGCAGTTCTTC. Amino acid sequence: CASSLNLGEQFF.

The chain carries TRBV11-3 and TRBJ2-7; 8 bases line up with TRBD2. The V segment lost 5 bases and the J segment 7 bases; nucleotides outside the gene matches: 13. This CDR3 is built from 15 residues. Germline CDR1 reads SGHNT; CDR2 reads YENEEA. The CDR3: CASSPSRGGAEEQYF. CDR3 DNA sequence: TGTGCCAGCAGCCCCTCCCGGGGGGGCGCGGAAGAGCAGTACTTC. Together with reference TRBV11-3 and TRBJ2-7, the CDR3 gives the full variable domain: EAGVVQSPRYKIIEKKQPVAFWCNPISGHNTLYWYLQNLGQGPELLIRYENEEAVDDSQLPKDRFSAERLKGVDSTLKIQPAELGDSAVYLCASSPSRGGAEEQYFGPGTRLTVT.

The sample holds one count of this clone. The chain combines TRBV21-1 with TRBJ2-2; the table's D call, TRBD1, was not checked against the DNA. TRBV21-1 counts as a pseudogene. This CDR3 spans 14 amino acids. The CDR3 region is CASSKGRGDRELFF. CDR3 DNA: TGTGCCAGCAGCAAAGGTAGGGGCGATCGGGAGCTGTTTTTT.